Below are 26 T cell receptor beta chains sequenced from a single sample in a study of T-cell reconstitution after alpha-beta-depleted transplantation in children. The TCRbeta library was prepared with unique molecular identifiers. Each CDR3 protein gets one entry after TCRdb re-called the PCR reads with MiXCR. The table lists about 98,000 distinct CDR3 sequences, roughly 7.1% of them singletons. The sequenced sample was PBMCs, obtained before TCRalphabeta/CD19-depleted stem cell transplant. These receptors were collected from a boy aged 2 to 9 with acute lymphoblastic leukemia, due to receive a stem cell transplant.

Concerning this clonotype itself: A read error may be the cause here, since a much bigger clone is one base away. The chain recombines TRBV20-1 with TRBJ1-5, with D tentatively TRBD1 (5 bases). Germline values: CDR1 DFQATT, CDR2 SNEGSKA (reference sequence). The CDR3 runs 17 residues. CDR3 in DNA: TGCTGTGCTAGAGATAAGGGCCGTGGGGGAGGGAATCAGCCCCAGCATTTT. This codes for CCARDKGRGGGNQPQHF.

This clonotype occurred a few times. The chain joins TRBV18 to TRBJ1-2, with a possible D match to TRBD1 (6 bases). Germline assignment: CDR1 KGHSH and CDR2 LQKENI. There are 16 residues in the CDR3. Trimming removed 3 bases from V and 4 bases from J, with 18 bases in between. The chain's CDR3 is CASSPRVQGQSYGYTF. The CDR3 DNA reads TGTGCCAGCTCACCGAGGGTCCAGGGGCAGAGCTATGGCTACACCTTC.

This clonotype was seen repeatedly, ten times or more. The chain employs TRBV14 and TRBJ2-2; 10 bases are a match to TRBD1. The CDR3 sequence is 15 residues long. CDR1 and CDR2 (germline): SGHDN, FVKESK. V dropped 5 bases and J dropped 4; count of bases not matched to a gene: 4. In DNA form, the CDR3 reads TGTGCCAGCAGCTTACGGACAGGGGGCACCGGGGAGCTGTTTTTT. Protein: CASSLRTGGTGELFF. Supplemented by reference TRBV14 and TRBJ2-2, the full variable domain reads EAGVTQFPSHSVIEKGQTVTLRCDPISGHDNLYWYRRVMGKEIKFLLHFVKESKQDESGMPNNRFLAERTGGTYSTLKVQPAELEDSGVYFCASSLRTGGTGELFFGEGSRLTVL.

This clonotype was picked up many times. The chain employs TRBV7-2 and TRBJ2-1, with TRBD2 matching 15 bases. J lost 11 bases, V lost 5 bases, and 4 bases had no gene match. The CDR3 is 14 residues long. Per germline, CDR1 SGHTA and CDR2 FQGNSA. CDR3 in amino acids: CASSPGTSGGQQFF. The DNA for the CDR3 is TGTGCCAGCAGCCCCGGGACTAGCGGGGGGCAGCAGTTCTTC. Looking up the rest from reference TRBV7-2 and TRBJ2-1 gives the full variable domain: GAGVSQSPSNKVTEKGKDVELRCDPISGHTALYWYRQSLGQGLEFLIYFQGNSAPDKSGLPSDRFSAERTGGSVSTLTIQRTQQEDSAVYLCASSPGTSGGQQFFGPGTRLTVL.

The genes are TRBV19 and TRBJ2-7; TRBD1 aligns across 9 bases. CDR1 is LNHDA and CDR2 is SQIVND in the germline V gene (reference sequence). V lost 5 bases and J lost 1; bases outside the gene matches: 3. There are 14 residues in the CDR3. The CDR3 reads CASSLQGASYEQYF. CDR3 nucleotides: TGTGCCAGTAGTCTACAGGGGGCGTCCTACGAGCAGTACTTC.

This clonotype came up a few times. The rearrangement links TRBV4-3 to TRBJ2-7; D is possibly TRBD1 or TRBD2 (6 bases each). The CDR3 is 14 amino acids. From germline, CDR1 is LGHNA and CDR2 YSLEER. Trimming removed 0 bases at V and 5 bases at J, with 11 bases between. This chain's CDR3 is CASSQEMGGNEQYF. In DNA form, the CDR3 reads TGCGCCAGCAGCCAAGAGATGGGGGGCAACGAGCAGTACTTC.

This clonotype was detected a few times. This sequence joins TRBV6-7 and TRBJ2-1, with 7 bases that match TRBD2. TRBV6-7 is recorded as an ORF, its role being uncertain. J was trimmed by 3 bases and V by 0 bases; bases with no gene match: 8. The CDR3 extends over 17 amino acids. The CDR3: CASSYSRYRDYYNEQFF. The CDR3 region has the DNA TGTGCCAGCAGTTACTCGAGGTATCGGGACTACTACAATGAGCAGTTCTTC.

This clonotype came up a few times. This chain links TRBV7-8 with TRBJ2-2, with TRBD2 matching 14 bases. This CDR3 contains 17 residues. Germline loops: CDR1 SGHVS, CDR2 FQNEAQ. V lost 8 bases to trimming and J lost 1 base; unmatched junction nucleotides: 6. The CDR3 bases are TGTGCCAGCGGCCCCGGACTAGCGGGGGGGAACACCGGGGAGCTGTTTTTT. Protein sequence: CASGPGLAGGNTGELFF.

This clonotype was seen more than once but under ten times. The V gene is TRBV12-3 or TRBV12-4, the J gene TRBJ2-7, with 7 bases aligning to TRBD1. The CDR3 runs 13 residues. V trimming: 3 bases; J trimming: 3 bases; junction bases outside the gene matches: 2. CDR3 region: CASSLGQYYEQYF. CDR3 bases: TGTGCCAGCAGTTTGGGACAGTACTACGAGCAGTACTTC.

The chain recombines TRBV19 with TRBJ2-7; D may be TRBD2 (5 bases). Per the germline V gene, CDR1 is LNHDA and CDR2 is SQIVND (reference sequence). This CDR3 comprises 12 residues. Between the trimmed V and J ends, which lost 3 bases and 5 bases, there was a span of 8 bases. The CDR3 DNA sequence: TGTGCCAGTAGTATTGTCGGGAACGAGCAGTACTTC. It encodes CASSIVGNEQYF.

The table lists this clonotype with many counts. The rearrangement joins TRBV15 to TRBJ2-7; no reliable D call. The germline CDR1 and CDR2 sequences are LNHNV and YYDKDF (reference sequence). V was shortened by 0 bases and J by 0 bases, with 12 bases between the two germline ends. The CDR3 sequence is 16 residues long. The CDR3 is CATSRDVTASSYEQYF. The CDR3 nucleotides are TGTGCCACCAGCAGAGATGTGACGGCGAGCTCCTACGAGCAGTACTTC.

Many counts were recorded for this clonotype. The chain employs TRBV4-1 and TRBJ1-1; D is unclear. CDR3 length: 14 residues. Germline V gene sequence: CDR1 MGHRA, CDR2 YSYEKL. The V end lost 3 bases, the J end lost 3 bases, and 11 bases lay between the germline ends. The CDR3: CASSHRAFYTEAFF. In nucleotides, the CDR3 is TGCGCCAGCAGCCACCGGGCCTTCTACACTGAAGCTTTCTTT.

This clonotype has more than one count but fewer than ten. The chain employs TRBV7-6 and TRBJ2-5; a possible D gene is TRBD2 (6 bases). V lost 4 bases to trimming and J lost 4 bases, with 19 bases between them. The CDR3 is 16 amino acids. Germline CDR1 and CDR2: SGHVS and FNYEAQ. CDR3 sequence reads: CASSSSPSSVGETQYF. The CDR3 DNA is TGTGCCAGCAGCTCTAGCCCCTCTAGCGTCGGAGAGACCCAGTACTTC. Drawing the rest from reference TRBV7-6 and TRBJ2-5, the complete variable domain is GAGVSQSPRYKVTKRGQDVALRCDPISGHVSLYWYRQALGQGPEFLTYFNYEAQQDKSGLPNDRFSAERPEGSISTLTIQRTEQRDSAMYRCASSSSPSSVGETQYFGPGTRLLVL.

In its sample, this clonotype was seen a few times. The genes are TRBV6-5 and TRBJ1-5, with 9 bases lining up with TRBD1. This CDR3 region has 14 residues. V gave up 6 bases and J gave up 6 bases; unmatched junction bases: 6. Looked up from germline, CDR1 is MNHEY and CDR2 is SVGAGI. The CDR3 is CASRSDRGAQPQHF. DNA for the CDR3: TGTGCCAGCAGGTCCGACAGGGGGGCTCAGCCCCAGCATTTT.

This clonotype came up many times. The J gene is TRBJ2-7, the V gene TRBV3-1, with D tentatively TRBD2 (5 bases). Germline CDR1 is LGHDT and CDR2 is YNNKEL (reference sequence). V lost 5 bases and J 3 bases, leaving 8 bases between the germline ends. The CDR3 contains 12 residues. Here the CDR3 reads CASSNRDYEQYF. The CDR3 nucleotides read TGTGCCAGCAGCAACCGGGACTACGAGCAGTACTTC.

This clonotype was recorded many times. The chain has TRBV7-9 and TRBJ1-1; 8 bases align to TRBD1. The CDR3 consists of 13 residues. Germline CDR1 and CDR2: SEHNR and FQNEAQ (reference sequence). Trimming cost V 6 bases and J 5 bases; bases outside gene matches: 5. The CDR3 region is CASRGQGVTEAFF. CDR3 DNA: TGTGCCAGCAGAGGACAGGGAGTAACTGAAGCTTTCTTT.

V and J are TRBV25-1 and TRBJ2-7; 9 nucleotides line up with TRBD2. Trimming took 6 bases from V and 7 from J; bases not matched to a gene: 4. The V gene's germline CDR1 is MGHDK and CDR2 SYGVNS. The CDR3 runs 12 residues. The CDR3 DNA reads as TGTGCCAGCAGGGGACTAGCACGGGAGCAGTACTTC. Translation gives CASRGLAREQYF.

In its sample, this clonotype was seen many times. The genes are TRBV12-3 or TRBV12-4 and TRBJ1-1; 8 bases fit TRBD1. V lost 3 bases to trimming and J lost 6 bases; unmatched junction nucleotides: 12. This CDR3 is 16 amino acids long. CDR3 DNA: TGTGCCAGCAGTTTCCGGGGCTGGACAGGGACGGCTGAAGCTTTCTTT. Translated, it gives CASSFRGWTGTAEAFF.

The chain carries TRBV7-2 and TRBJ1-1, with 7 bases identical to TRBD1. CDR1 and CDR2 from the germline V gene are SGHTA and FQGNSA. The ends lost 4 bases at V and 5 bases at J; junction bases unmatched: 10. The CDR3 covers 15 residues. The CDR3 sequence: CASSSTRGRETEAFF. DNA for the CDR3: TGTGCCAGCAGCTCGACTAGGGGGCGAGAAACTGAAGCTTTCTTT.

This clonotype occurred a few times. The chain joins TRBV12-3 or TRBV12-4 to TRBJ1-4, with D maybe TRBD1 (5 bases). V was clipped by 7 bases and J by 8 bases, with 20 bases between them. The CDR3 runs 15 residues. The CDR3 DNA is TGTGCCAGCACCCACGGGGGAGGGTGGGGGGAAAAACTGTTTTTT. It codes for CASTHGGGWGEKLFF.

Comment on this clonotype: A read error may be the cause here, since a much bigger clone is one base away. The V call is TRBV20-1, the J call TRBJ2-7; TRBD2 matches 10 bases. Germline CDR1 reads DFQATT; CDR2 reads SNEGSKA (reference sequence). This CDR3 is built from 16 residues. The CDR3 DNA follows: TGCTGTGCTAGAGACCTAGCGGGGGCCTCAAACTACGAGCAGTACTTC. Protein: CCARDLAGASNYEQYF.

This clonotype was found many times. The V gene is TRBV27, the J gene TRBJ2-7; either TRBD1 or TRBD2 may fit D (5 bases each). The length of the CDR3 is 13 residues. CDR1 MNHEY and CDR2 SMNVEV come from the germline V gene (reference sequence). V was cut by 9 bases and J by 6 bases, with 18 bases left in between. The CDR3 DNA is TGTGCCAGTTCACCTACCCTGAGGGGCGAGCAGTACTTC. Translating it yields CASSPTLRGEQYF.

Comments on this clonotype: A read error may explain this, as a much larger clone is one base away. The genes are TRBV5-1 and TRBJ2-7; D is unclear. Germline lookup yields CDR1 SGHRS and CDR2 YFSETQ. V was shortened by 3 bases and J by 7 bases, with 11 bases between the two germline ends. The CDR3 is made up of 12 amino acids. The CDR3 DNA reads TGCGCCAGCAGCTCCTCGTCTAGGGAGCAGTACTTC. The encoded protein is CASSSSSREQYF.

Many counts were recorded for this clonotype. The chain recombines TRBV7-2 with TRBJ2-7; D remains unclear. Germline CDR1 reads SGHTA; CDR2 reads FQGNSA. The CDR3 has 15 amino acids. V gave up 2 bases and J gave up 1 base, with 12 bases separating them. The CDR3 loop is CASSLSRGGSYEQYF. Written as DNA, the CDR3 is TGTGCCAGCAGCTTAAGCCGTGGCGGATCCTACGAGCAGTACTTC.

The chain has TRBV20-1 and TRBJ1-5; D remains unclear. This CDR3 has 13 amino acids. V lost 3 bases and J lost 6, with 12 bases in between. CDR1 is DFQATT and CDR2 is SNEGSKA in the germline V gene (reference sequence). CDR3 amino acids: CSARVGIGQPQHF. The CDR3 DNA reads as TGCAGTGCTAGGGTCGGTATCGGTCAGCCCCAGCATTTT.

The chain carries TRBV20-1 and TRBJ2-3, with D possibly being TRBD1 (6 bases). CDR1 DFQATT and CDR2 SNEGSKA come from the germline V gene (reference sequence). V was clipped by 4 bases and J by 3 bases, with 20 bases between them. The CDR3 consists of 16 residues. Here the CDR3 reads CSATASEGDGTDTQYF. In nucleotides, the CDR3 is TGCAGTGCTACAGCCAGTGAGGGGGACGGGACAGATACGCAGTATTTT.